Listed here is a single TCR beta chain. Its matching antigen is unknown. Per germline, CDR1 SGHKS and CDR2 YYEKEE (reference sequence). Trimming shortened V by 1 base and J by 4 bases, and 9 bases separated the two germline ends. This CDR3 has 13 amino acids. The data were obtained in a study of shared clonotypes between healthy human individuals. Generated by immunoSEQ multiplex PCR, the TCRdb table keeps only in-frame clones and is missing some. The data show a few hundred thousand clones, with approximately 71% seen just once and around 12% held by the top ten. Donors were healthy HIV-negative adults without recent acute infections or vaccinations. Study-wide findings and caveats: Enrolling few donors narrowed the genetic and exposure-history diversity that was represented.

This chain links TRBV5-5 with TRBJ2-7; weak D call: TRBD1 (6 bases). The sample comprised PBMCs. The sequence was obtained from a woman in her thirties or forties in good health. Some clones in this sample may be carry-over from other donors' samples. CDR3 amino acids: CASSLQGMYEQYF. The CDR3, as DNA: TGTGCCAGCAGCTTGCAGGGGATGTACGAGCAGTACTTC.